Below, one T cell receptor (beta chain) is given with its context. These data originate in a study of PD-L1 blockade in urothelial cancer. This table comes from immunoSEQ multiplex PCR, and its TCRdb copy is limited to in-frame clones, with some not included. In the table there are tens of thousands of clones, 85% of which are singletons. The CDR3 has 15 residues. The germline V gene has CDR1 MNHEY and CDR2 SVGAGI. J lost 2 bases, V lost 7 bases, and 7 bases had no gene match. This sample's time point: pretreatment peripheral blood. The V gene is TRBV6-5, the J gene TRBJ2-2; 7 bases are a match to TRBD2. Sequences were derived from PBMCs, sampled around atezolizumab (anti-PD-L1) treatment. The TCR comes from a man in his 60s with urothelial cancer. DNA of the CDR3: TGTGCCAGCAACCGGGGAGGGTTTAACACCGGGGAGCTGTTTTTT. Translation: CASNRGGFNTGELFF.